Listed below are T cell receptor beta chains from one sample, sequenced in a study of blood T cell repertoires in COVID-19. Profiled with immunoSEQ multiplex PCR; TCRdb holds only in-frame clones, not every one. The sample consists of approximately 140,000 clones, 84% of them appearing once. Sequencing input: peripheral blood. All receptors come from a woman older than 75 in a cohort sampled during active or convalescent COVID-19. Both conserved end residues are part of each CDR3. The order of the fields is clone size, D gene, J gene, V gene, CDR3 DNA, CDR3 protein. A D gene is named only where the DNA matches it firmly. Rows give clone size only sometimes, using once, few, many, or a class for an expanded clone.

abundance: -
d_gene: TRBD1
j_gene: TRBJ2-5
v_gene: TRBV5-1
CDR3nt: TGCGCCAGCAGCCGGACAGGGGTGCACGGAGAGACCCAGTACTTC
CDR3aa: CASSRTGVHGETQYF

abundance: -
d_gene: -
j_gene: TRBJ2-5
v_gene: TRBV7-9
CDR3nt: TGTGCCAGCAGCTTAGGGGGAGGTGAGGTGACCCAGTACTTC
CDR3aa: CASSLGGGEVTQYF

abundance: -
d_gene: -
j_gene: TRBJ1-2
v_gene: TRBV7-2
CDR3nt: TGTGCCAGCAGCTTAGCGGTGCCAGGGGAAAATGATGGCTACACCTTC
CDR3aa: CASSLAVPGENDGYTF

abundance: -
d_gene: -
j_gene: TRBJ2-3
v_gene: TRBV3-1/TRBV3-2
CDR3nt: TGTGCCAGCGGGAGGCGGGGGCGCACAGATACGCAGTATTTT
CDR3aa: CASGRRGRTDTQYF

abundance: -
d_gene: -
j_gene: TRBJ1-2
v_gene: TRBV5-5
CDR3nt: TGTGCCAGCAGCTTGGTGGGGGGTGATTATGGCTACACCTTC
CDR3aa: CASSLVGGDYGYTF

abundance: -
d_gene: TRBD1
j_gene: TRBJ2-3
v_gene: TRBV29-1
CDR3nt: TGCAGCTTAACCGGGACAGGCAACACAGATACGCAGTATTTT
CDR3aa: CSLTGTGNTDTQYF

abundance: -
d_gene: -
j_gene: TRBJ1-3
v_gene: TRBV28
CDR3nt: TGTGCCAGCAGTTTGGTAGGGGCGCTTGGAAACACCATATATTTT
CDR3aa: CASSLVGALGNTIYF

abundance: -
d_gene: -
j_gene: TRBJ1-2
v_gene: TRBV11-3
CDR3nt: TGTGCCAGCAGCCGAACACAGGGAGTCGGCTACACCTTC
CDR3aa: CASSRTQGVGYTF

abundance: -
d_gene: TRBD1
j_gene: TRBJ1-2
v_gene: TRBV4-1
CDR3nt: TGCGCCAGCAGCCCCGGGACAGGGACCTTTAACTATGGCTACACCTTC
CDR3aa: CASSPGTGTFNYGYTF

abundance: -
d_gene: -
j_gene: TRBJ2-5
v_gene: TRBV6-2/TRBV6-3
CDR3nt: TGTGCCAGCAGTTACGGGAGCAAACAAGAGACCCAGTACTTC
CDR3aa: CASSYGSKQETQYF

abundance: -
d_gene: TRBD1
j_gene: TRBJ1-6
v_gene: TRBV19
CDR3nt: TGTGCCAGTACCCCTGCTGACAGGGGTAGTTCACCCCTCCACTTT
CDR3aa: CASTPADRGSSPLHF

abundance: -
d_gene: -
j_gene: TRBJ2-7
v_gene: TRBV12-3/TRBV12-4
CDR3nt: TGTGCCAGCAGAATTACAGGAAGGTACGAGCAGTACTTC
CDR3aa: CASRITGRYEQYF

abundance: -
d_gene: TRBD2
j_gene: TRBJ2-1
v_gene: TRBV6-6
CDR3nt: TGTGCCAGCAGTTCCGGGAGGGGGACACGGGACAATGAGCAGTTCTTC
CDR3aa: CASSSGRGTRDNEQFF

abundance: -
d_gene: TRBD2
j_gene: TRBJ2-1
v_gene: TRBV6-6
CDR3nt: TGTGCCAGCAGTTTAGCGGGGGGGGACCCTGAGCAGTTCTTC
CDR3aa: CASSLAGGDPEQFF

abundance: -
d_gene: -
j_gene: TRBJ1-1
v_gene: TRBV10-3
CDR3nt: TGTGCCATCAGTGACCGAAATGGACGGGGGGTTAGTGAAGCTTTCTTT
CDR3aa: CAISDRNGRGVSEAFF

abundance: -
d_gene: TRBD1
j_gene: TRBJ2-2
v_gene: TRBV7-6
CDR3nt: TGTGCCAGCAGTAGGGGGCAGGGGCAGTACACCGGGGAGCTGTTTTTT
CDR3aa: CASSRGQGQYTGELFF

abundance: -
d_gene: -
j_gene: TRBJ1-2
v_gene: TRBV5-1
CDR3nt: TGCGCCAGCAGCTTGGGCCCAGGGGATACAGCTGGCTACACCTTC
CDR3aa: CASSLGPGDTAGYTF

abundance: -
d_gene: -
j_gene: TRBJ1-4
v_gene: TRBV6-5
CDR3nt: TGTGCCAGCAGTCAGACTTCTAATGAAAAACTGTTTTTT
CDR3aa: CASSQTSNEKLFF

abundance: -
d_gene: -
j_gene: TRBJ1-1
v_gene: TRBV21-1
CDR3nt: TGTGCCAGCAGCAAACCAAGACAGGACAGTGAGGGAGAAGGAGACACTGAAGCTTTCTTT
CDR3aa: CASSKPRQDSEGEGDTEAFF

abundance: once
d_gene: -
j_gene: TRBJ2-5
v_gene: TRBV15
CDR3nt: TGTGCCACCAGCAGGATCCAGGGGCTTGGAGAGACCCAGTACTTC
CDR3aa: CATSRIQGLGETQYF

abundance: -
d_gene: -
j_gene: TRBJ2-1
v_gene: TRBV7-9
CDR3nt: TGTGCCAGCAGCCCCGCCTACAATGAGCAGTTCTTC
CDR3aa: CASSPAYNEQFF

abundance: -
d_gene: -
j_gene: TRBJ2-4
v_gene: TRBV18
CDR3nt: TGTGCCAGCTCACCAAACCCGAGAAACATTCAGTACTTC
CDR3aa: CASSPNPRNIQYF

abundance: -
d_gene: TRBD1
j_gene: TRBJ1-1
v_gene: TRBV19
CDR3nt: TGTGCCCCCAGGACAGGGAGGACTGAAGCTTTCTTT
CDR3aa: CAPRTGRTEAFF

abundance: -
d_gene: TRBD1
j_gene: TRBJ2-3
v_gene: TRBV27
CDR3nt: TGTGCCAGCAGTTTCAGGGACAGGGCGGGAGATACGCAGTATTTT
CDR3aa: CASSFRDRAGDTQYF

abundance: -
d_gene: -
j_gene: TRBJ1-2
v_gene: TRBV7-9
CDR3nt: TGTGCCAGCAGCTTAGCTGGGGGGGAGGTTGGCTACACCTTC
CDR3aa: CASSLAGGEVGYTF

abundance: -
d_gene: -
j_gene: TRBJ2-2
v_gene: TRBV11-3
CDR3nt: TGTGCCAGCAGCGCCGGGTCGATGAACACCGGGGAGCTGTTTTTT
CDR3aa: CASSAGSMNTGELFF

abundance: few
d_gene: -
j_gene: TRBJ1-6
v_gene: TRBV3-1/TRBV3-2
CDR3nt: TGTGCCAGCCGCTGGTTGCGGATTGGTTCACCCCTCCACTTT
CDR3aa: CASRWLRIGSPLHF

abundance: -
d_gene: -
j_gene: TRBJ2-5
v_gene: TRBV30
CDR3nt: TGTGCCTGGACCCTGTGGCAGGGGATGGGGACCCAGTACTTC
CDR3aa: CAWTLWQGMGTQYF

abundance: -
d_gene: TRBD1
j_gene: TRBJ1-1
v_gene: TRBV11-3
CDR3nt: TGTGCCAGCAGCTTAGATGGGACAGGGGGGAACACTGAAGCTTTCTTT
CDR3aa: CASSLDGTGGNTEAFF

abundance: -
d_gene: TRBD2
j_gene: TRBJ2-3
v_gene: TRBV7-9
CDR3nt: TGTGCCAGCAGCTGGTACGGGACTAGGAGGGGGAGGGATACGCAGTATTTT
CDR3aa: CASSWYGTRRGRDTQYF

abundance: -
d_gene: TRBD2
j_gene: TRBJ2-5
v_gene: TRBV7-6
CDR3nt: TGTGCCAGCAGCGCCGGGACTAGCGGGGGTAAAGAGACCCAGTACTTC
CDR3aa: CASSAGTSGGKETQYF

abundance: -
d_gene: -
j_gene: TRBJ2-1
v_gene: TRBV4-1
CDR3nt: TGCGCCAGCAGCCGCCAAGTAATTGGGGACACCAAGATCTTC
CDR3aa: CASSRQVIGDTKIF

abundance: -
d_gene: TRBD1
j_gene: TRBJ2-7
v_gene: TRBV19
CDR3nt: TGTGCCAGTAGTATTAAACCTCTGGGACAGACCTACGAGCAGTACTTC
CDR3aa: CASSIKPLGQTYEQYF

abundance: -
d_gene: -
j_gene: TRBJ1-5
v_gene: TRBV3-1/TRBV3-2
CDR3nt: TGTGCCAGCAGCCAAGATCGAGGGCAGAGTGGTCAGCCCCAGCATTTT
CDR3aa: CASSQDRGQSGQPQHF

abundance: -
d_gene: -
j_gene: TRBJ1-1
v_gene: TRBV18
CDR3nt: TGTGCCAGCTCCCAGACAGAGAACACTGAAGCTTTCTTT
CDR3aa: CASSQTENTEAFF

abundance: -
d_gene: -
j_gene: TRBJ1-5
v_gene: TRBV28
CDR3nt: TGTGCCAGCAGTTTGTCTTATCAGCCCCAGCATTTT
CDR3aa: CASSLSYQPQHF

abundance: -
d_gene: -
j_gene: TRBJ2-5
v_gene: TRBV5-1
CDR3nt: TGCGCCAGCAGCTTGTCTTTAGAGACCCAGTACTTC
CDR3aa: CASSLSLETQYF

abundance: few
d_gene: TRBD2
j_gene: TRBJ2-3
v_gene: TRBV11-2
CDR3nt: TGTGCCAGCAGCTTAGGACTAGCGGGGGGGCCGGGGTCAGATACGCAGTATTTT
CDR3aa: CASSLGLAGGPGSDTQYF

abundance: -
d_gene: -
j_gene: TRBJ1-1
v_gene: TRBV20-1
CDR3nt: TGCAGTGCTAGTTGGGGGGGTGAAGCTTTCTTT
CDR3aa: CSASWGGEAFF

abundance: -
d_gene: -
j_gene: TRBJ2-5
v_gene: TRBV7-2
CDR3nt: TGTGCCAGCAGCCCCCGGGGGCAAGAGACCCAGTACTTC
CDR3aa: CASSPRGQETQYF

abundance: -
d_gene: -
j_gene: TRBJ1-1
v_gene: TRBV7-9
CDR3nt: TGTGCCAGCAGCTTAAGGACAGCTGAAGCTTTCTTT
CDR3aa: CASSLRTAEAFF

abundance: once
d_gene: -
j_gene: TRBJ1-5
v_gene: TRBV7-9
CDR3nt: TGTGCCAGCAGCGCCGGGGGGAATCAGCCCCAGCATTTT
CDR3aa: CASSAGGNQPQHF

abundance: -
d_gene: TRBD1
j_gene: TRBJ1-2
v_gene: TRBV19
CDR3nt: TGTGCCAGTAGTAGCCGGGACAGGGGACAATATGGCTACACCTTC
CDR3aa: CASSSRDRGQYGYTF

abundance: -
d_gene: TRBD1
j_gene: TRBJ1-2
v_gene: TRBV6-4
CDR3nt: TGTGCCAGCAGGGCCGGGACAGGGTCGAATATTATTGGCTACACCTTC
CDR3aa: CASRAGTGSNIIGYTF

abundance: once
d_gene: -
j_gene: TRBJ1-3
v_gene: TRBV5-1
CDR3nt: TGCGCCAGCAGCTTGCTTGGGGAGAGCTCTGGAAACACCATATATTTT
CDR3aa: CASSLLGESSGNTIYF

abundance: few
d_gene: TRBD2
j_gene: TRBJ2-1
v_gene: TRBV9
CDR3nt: TGTGCCAGCAGCGTATGGACTAGCGGCGAGGGTGAGCAGTTCTTC
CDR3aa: CASSVWTSGEGEQFF

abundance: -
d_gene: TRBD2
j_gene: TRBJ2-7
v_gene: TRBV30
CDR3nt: TGTGCCTGGAGTGTAGCTGGCGGGGGGGCTGCCGAGCAGTACTTC
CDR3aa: CAWSVAGGGAAEQYF